These 6 T cell receptor beta chains share one sample of origin, sequenced in a study of blood T cells in healthy people across ages (dated by TCRdb to the mid-2010s). The library was produced with 5' RACE. The instrument given in TCRdb is Illumina HiSeq 2500. A second PCR of roughly 7 to 11 cycles was run with a J-beta primer mix and a sample-barcoded 5' primer. TCRdb took the public reads, trimmed them with fastp at Q25, ran MiXCR for clone calling and kept in-frame beta chains. Under each unique CDR3 protein, matching rows form one entry showing the most common genes and DNA. Present in this sample are roughly 1,000,000 distinct CDR3 sequences, approximately 25% of which were seen just once. 0.65% to 0.75% of the sample is in the top ten clones. This sample also appeared in a second study, on T cells of mothers and their children.

The material sequenced was blood. The source is a girl under 10 years old in good health.

The chain joins TRBV7-2 to TRBJ2-7; D uncertain. Germline V gene sequence: CDR1 SGHTA, CDR2 FQGNSA. The CDR3 loop spans 16 amino acids. Trimming took off 0 bases at V and 4 bases at J, with 16 bases between the two ends. The CDR3 DNA follows: TGTGCCAGCAGCTTAGCCCCCCAGAGAATGGGGTACGAGCAGTACTTC. It encodes CASSLAPQRMGYEQYF.

The V and J genes are TRBV7-2 and TRBJ1-1, with D unclear. Germline assignment: CDR1 SGHTA and CDR2 FQGNSA. The CDR3 spans 15 residues. Trimming stripped 5 bases from V and 4 bases from J, with 17 bases between. The CDR3: CASSRLSKVSTEAFF. CDR3 nucleotides: TGTGCCAGCAGCCGCCTATCCAAGGTGAGCACTGAAGCTTTCTTT.

This clonotype was counted between two and nine times. The chain uses TRBV4-1 and TRBJ2-1; perhaps TRBD2 as D (5 bases). The CDR3 has 16 amino acids. The V gene's germline CDR1 is MGHRA and CDR2 YSYEKL. V lost 4 bases to trimming and J lost 4 bases, with 17 bases between them. Written as DNA, the CDR3 is TGCGCCAGCAGCCCTTCTCTCATTGGGGAGTACAATGAGCAGTTCTTC. As protein: CASSPSLIGEYNEQFF.

This clonotype appeared many times. The chain links TRBV29-1 to TRBJ2-4, with D tentatively TRBD1 or TRBD2 (5 bases each). The CDR3 is 15 residues long. V lost 8 bases and J 2 bases, leaving 19 bases between the germline ends. Germline lookup yields CDR1 SQVTM and CDR2 ANQGSEA. CDR3 residues: CSQSRGPRSKNIQYF. DNA for the CDR3: TGCAGCCAGAGTCGGGGCCCCCGGTCCAAAAACATTCAGTACTTC.

CDR3 nucleotides: TGTGCCAGCAGCCAAGATATGAGGGGCCCTGATAATTCACCCCTCCACTTT. Translating gives CASSQDMRGPDNSPLHF. The chain recombines TRBV14 with TRBJ1-6; weak D call: TRBD1 (5 bases). CDR3 length: 17 residues. Germline-derived CDR1 and CDR2 are SGHDN and FVKESK. V was pared by 0 bases and J by 5 bases, with 14 bases between. Based on the CDR3 plus reference TRBV14 and TRBJ1-6, the full variable domain is EAGVTQFPSHSVIEKGQTVTLRCDPISGHDNLYWYRRVMGKEIKFLLHFVKESKQDESGMPNNRFLAERTGGTYSTLKVQPAELEDSGVYFCASSQDMRGPDNSPLHFGNGTRLTVT.

This clonotype was recorded once. The chain joins TRBV20-1 to TRBJ1-2, with D perhaps matching TRBD1 (6 bases). Germline V gene data show CDR1 as DFQATT and CDR2 as SNEGSKA (reference sequence). The CDR3 spans 15 residues. The V end lost 2 bases, the J end lost 4 bases, and 17 bases lay between the germline ends. The CDR3 sequence is CSARSYPTGIYGYTF. The CDR3 coding sequence is TGCAGTGCTAGATCGTACCCCACAGGGATCTATGGCTACACCTTC.